The 26 T cell receptor beta chains listed next were all sequenced from one sample in a study of T cell responses to AZD1222 COVID-19 vaccine (dated by TCRdb to 2020 to 2022). The library was made by the immunoSEQ multiplex PCR assay. TCRdb's version of the immuneACCESS table is confined to in-frame rearrangements and falls short of the full clone set. An unresolved V gene accounts for under half of the shortfall where checked; the remainder is of unknown origin. This sample gives around 150,000 clones in total; 80% to 95% of them show up just once. Around 3.5% of the sample goes to the ten largest clones. The time point label here, explained by the study, means: about 28 days (+/-7) after the second vaccine dose. The specimen comprised peripheral blood, sampled 28 days after the second AZD1222 dose. Receptor source: an adult who received the AZD1222 COVID-19 vaccine.

The CDR3 loop is CASSLAAFNEKLFF. As DNA, the CDR3 is TGTGCCAGCAGCTTAGCAGCCTTTAATGAAAAACTGTTTTTT. The chain employs TRBV7-9 and TRBJ1-4, with D unclear. CDR3 length: 14 amino acids. Trimming left V 0 bases short and J 4 bases short, with 6 bases between. Germline V gene sequence: CDR1 SEHNR, CDR2 FQNEAQ (reference sequence).

This chain links TRBV9 with TRBJ2-5, with 9 bases lining up with TRBD2. The CDR3 has 16 residues. Looked up from germline, CDR1 is SGDLS and CDR2 is YYNGEE. V gave up 4 bases and J gave up 4 bases; unmatched junction bases: 11. This chain's CDR3 is CASSPVAGGPVETQYF. DNA for the CDR3: TGTGCCAGCAGCCCTGTGGCGGGAGGGCCTGTAGAGACCCAGTACTTC.

The rearrangement joins TRBV7-6 to TRBJ2-1; D may be TRBD1 or TRBD2 (6 bases each). Germline values: CDR1 SGHVS, CDR2 FNYEAQ. The CDR3 extends over 16 amino acids. V was clipped by 8 bases and J by 8 bases, with 25 bases between them. This chain's CDR3 is CASRQGIRGHTDEQFF. The CDR3 DNA is TGTGCCAGCCGTCAAGGGATCCGGGGGCACACGGATGAGCAGTTCTTC.

The chain recombines TRBV5-1 with TRBJ2-7; D possibly corresponds to TRBD2 (6 bases). V dropped 3 bases and J dropped 4 bases, with 11 bases sitting between them. The V gene's germline CDR1 is SGHRS and CDR2 YFSETQ. The CDR3 covers 13 residues. CDR3 nucleotide sequence: TGCGCCAGCAGCTACGGGAGTAGATACGAGCAGTACTTC. Amino acids: CASSYGSRYEQYF.

The chain joins TRBV7-2 to TRBJ1-6; D gene uncertain. Trimming shortened V by 1 base and J by 7 bases, and 11 bases separated the two germline ends. CDR3 size: 15 residues. Germline CDR1 reads SGHTA; CDR2 reads FQGNSA. The CDR3 DNA follows: TGTGCCAGCAGCTTAGTTGGCGGGCAAAATTCACCCCTCCACTTT. Protein: CASSLVGGQNSPLHF. Full variable domain (rest looked up from reference TRBV7-2 and TRBJ1-6): GAGVSQSPSNKVTEKGKDVELRCDPISGHTALYWYRQSLGQGLEFLIYFQGNSAPDKSGLPSDRFSAERTGGSVSTLTIQRTQQEDSAVYLCASSLVGGQNSPLHFGNGTRLTVT.

V and J are TRBV6-5 and TRBJ1-5; D not resolved. This CDR3 has 13 residues. Trimming took off 0 bases at V and 4 bases at J, with 4 bases between the two ends. Germline V gene lookup returns CDR1 MNHEY and CDR2 SVGAGI. The CDR3 nucleotides read TGTGCCAGCAGTTACTCGGTGAATCAGCCCCAGCATTTT. Translation gives CASSYSVNQPQHF.

This sequence joins TRBV5-8 and TRBJ2-7; D might be TRBD1 (5 bases). V was shortened by 1 base and J by 3 bases, with 11 bases between the two germline ends. From germline, CDR1 is SGHTS and CDR2 YDEGEE. This CDR3 has 14 amino acids. The CDR3: CASSLRGANYEQYF. DNA for the CDR3: TGTGCCAGCAGCTTGAGGGGCGCAAACTACGAGCAGTACTTC.

V usage is TRBV2 and J usage is TRBJ2-7; perhaps TRBD1 as D (7 bases). The CDR3 runs 15 residues. The V and J ends lost 2 bases and 2 bases respectively, with 13 bases between them. Germline-derived CDR1 and CDR2 are SNHLY and FYNNEI. The DNA of the CDR3 is TGTGCCAGCAGTGAATTTAGCAGGGGGGCCTACGAGCAGTACTTC. It translates to CASSEFSRGAYEQYF.

The chain couples TRBV20-1 to TRBJ1-2; D ambiguous. The CDR3 extends over 10 amino acids. V lost 8 bases and J lost 6, with 10 bases in between. CDR1 and CDR2 (germline): DFQATT, SNEGSKA (reference sequence). CDR3 coding DNA: TGCAGTCAGCAGTACCATGGCTACACCTTC. Amino acid sequence: CSQQYHGYTF.

This chain connects TRBV15 to TRBJ2-1; tentatively, D is TRBD2 (6 bases). Trimming shortened V by 4 bases and J by 0 bases, and 10 bases separated the two germline ends. CDR3 size: 15 residues. From germline, CDR1 is LNHNV and CDR2 YYDKDF (reference sequence). CDR3 nucleotide sequence: TGTGCCACCAGCATTCGGGACTTCTCCTACAATGAGCAGTTCTTC. The encoded protein is CATSIRDFSYNEQFF.

As DNA, the CDR3 is TGTGCCAGTAGTATGCCCAGTAGTTTCAACTCCTACAATGAGCAGTTCTTC. Its translation is CASSMPSSFNSYNEQFF. The rearrangement joins TRBV19 to TRBJ2-1, with D uncertain. V lost 3 bases, J lost 0 bases, and 15 bases lay in between. Germline CDR1 is LNHDA and CDR2 is SQIVND (reference sequence). The CDR3 is 17 amino acids.

This chain connects TRBV6-2 or TRBV6-3 to TRBJ1-1; TRBD1 might be the D (6 bases). The ends were cut back, 6 bases at V and 5 bases at J, with 10 bases in the middle. Germline V gene lookup returns CDR1 MNHEY and CDR2 SVGEGT. This CDR3 is built from 12 residues. CDR3 in amino acids: CASSHTGTEAFF. In nucleotides, the CDR3 is TGTGCCAGCAGCCACACAGGGACTGAAGCTTTCTTT.

The V gene is TRBV4-2, the J gene TRBJ1-4; weak D call: TRBD1 (5 bases). This CDR3 region has 14 residues. CDR1 and CDR2 (germline): LGHNA, YNFKEQ. V lost 4 bases, J lost 7 bases, and 13 bases lay in between. CDR3 DNA: TGTGCCAGCAGCCCCGAGGGGCGCGGTGAAAAACTGTTTTTT. Protein sequence: CASSPEGRGEKLFF.

The chain links TRBV10-3 to TRBJ2-5, with no clear D. The germline V gene encodes CDR1 ENHRY and CDR2 SYGVKD. The CDR3 is made up of 13 amino acids. Trimming removed 2 bases at V and 2 bases at J, with 6 bases between. CDR3 protein: CAISEGWQETQYF. The CDR3 bases are TGTGCCATCAGTGAGGGGTGGCAAGAGACCCAGTACTTC.

The chain's CDR3 is CASSPSQTAGTEAFF. The CDR3 bases are TGCGCCAGCAGCCCATCTCAGACTGCGGGGACTGAAGCTTTCTTT. The rearrangement links TRBV5-1 to TRBJ1-1; D remains unclear. Between the trimmed V and J ends, which lost 4 bases and 5 bases, there was a span of 18 bases. Germline CDR1 and CDR2: SGHRS and YFSETQ. The CDR3 runs to 15 residues.

This clone was seen once. J is TRBJ2-1 and V is TRBV3-1 (or the pseudogene TRBV3-2); 9 nucleotides align to TRBD2. J gave up 0 bases and V 0 bases, and 0 bases lay outside the gene matches. This CDR3 region has 16 residues. From germline, CDR1 is LGHDT and CDR2 YNNKEL (reference sequence). As DNA, the CDR3 is TGTGCCAGCAGCCAAGATAGCGGGAGCTCCTACAATGAGCAGTTCTTC. The encoded protein is CASSQDSGSSYNEQFF.

This clone was counted once. The V and J genes are TRBV10-3 and TRBJ1-1, with 8 bases that match TRBD1. Germline CDR1 ENHRY, CDR2 SYGVKD. The CDR3 is 13 residues long. With 4 bases clipped from V and 6 bases from J, the junction kept 4 bases outside the gene matches. DNA of the CDR3: TGTGCCATCAGTGGAACAGGGGGATCTGAAGCTTTCTTT. Encoded protein: CAISGTGGSEAFF.

The genes are TRBV9 and TRBJ1-3, with 10 bases matching TRBD1. After removal of 4 bases from V and 8 bases from J, the junction contained 9 bases not matched to a gene. The CDR3 length is 15 residues. In germline, CDR1 is SGDLS, CDR2 YYNGEE. In DNA form, the CDR3 reads TGTGCCAGCAGCAACCCTGGACAGGGGGGGGACACCATATATTTT. This translates into CASSNPGQGGDTIYF.

This clone has only one observation. This chain links TRBV19 with TRBJ1-1; 9 bases align to TRBD1. Germline assignment: CDR1 LNHDA and CDR2 SQIVND (reference sequence). This CDR3 is built from 17 residues. The ends lost 3 bases at V and 5 bases at J; junction bases unmatched: 13. CDR3: CASSIQGTGTIGTEAFF. The CDR3 region has the DNA TGTGCCAGTAGTATTCAAGGGACAGGGACGATAGGGACTGAAGCTTTCTTT. Drawing the rest from reference TRBV19 and TRBJ1-1, the complete variable domain is DGGITQSPKYLFRKEGQNVTLSCEQNLNHDAMYWYRQDPGQGLRLIYYSQIVNDFQKGDIAEGYSVSREKKESFPLTVTSAQKNPTAFYLCASSIQGTGTIGTEAFFGQGTRLTVV.

This chain uses TRBV5-1 with TRBJ1-2, with 10 positions matching TRBD1. Germline V gives CDR1 SGHRS, CDR2 YFSETQ. The CDR3 runs to 15 residues. Unmatched junction bases numbered 11, after V lost 4 bases and J lost 8 bases. CDR3 bases: TGCGCCAGCAGCCTGGGAGCCGGGACAGGGGTGGGCTACACCTTC. This sequence encodes CASSLGAGTGVGYTF.

In nucleotides, the CDR3 is TGCGCCAGCAGCCAGTCGGGGGCAGGGATTAATGAAAAACTGTTTTTT. This gives the protein CASSQSGAGINEKLFF. The V and J genes are TRBV4-1 and TRBJ1-4, with D possibly TRBD1 on 6 matching bases. Germline V lookup: CDR1 MGHRA, CDR2 YSYEKL. With 3 bases removed from V and 4 bases from J, the gap between germline ends came to 15 bases. The CDR3 loop spans 16 amino acids.

J is TRBJ1-1 and V is TRBV29-1; TRBD1 might be the D (6 bases). The germline V and J ends were trimmed by 4 bases and 1 base, with 16 bases remaining between them. This CDR3 region has 15 residues. The germline V gene has CDR1 SQVTM and CDR2 ANQGSEA. The CDR3 protein is CSVGPTGAQNTEAFF. For the CDR3, the DNA is TGCAGCGTTGGGCCCACGGGGGCGCAGAACACTGAAGCTTTCTTT.

This clone was seen only once. The genes are TRBV10-3 and TRBJ1-6, with TRBD1 as a possible D gene (6 bases). Trimming removed 3 bases at V and 2 bases at J, with 8 bases between. Germline V gene sequence: CDR1 ENHRY, CDR2 SYGVKD. The CDR3 runs 15 residues. The CDR3 loop reads CAISDRTAYNSPLHF. Written as DNA, the CDR3 is TGTGCCATCAGTGACAGGACAGCCTATAATTCACCCCTCCACTTT.

The chain carries TRBV6-6 and TRBJ2-2; 7 nucleotides agree with TRBD1. The CDR3 spans 15 residues. In germline, CDR1 is MNHNY, CDR2 SVGAGI (reference sequence). V lost 6 bases, J lost 0 bases, and 4 bases stayed unmatched. In DNA form, the CDR3 reads TGTGCCAGCAGCAGGGACAGCCCGAACACCGGGGAGCTGTTTTTT. Translated, it gives CASSRDSPNTGELFF.

The chain combines TRBV7-2 with TRBJ1-5, with D perhaps matching TRBD1 (5 bases). This CDR3 comprises 15 residues. Per germline, CDR1 SGHTA and CDR2 FQGNSA. V lost 4 bases, J lost 3 bases, and 13 bases lay in between. The DNA for the CDR3 is TGTGCCAGCAGCTCTCGAGTGGGGGTCAATCAGCCCCAGCATTTT. Translation gives CASSSRVGVNQPQHF. Variable domain in full (rest from reference TRBV7-2 and TRBJ1-5): GAGVSQSPSNKVTEKGKDVELRCDPISGHTALYWYRQSLGQGLEFLIYFQGNSAPDKSGLPSDRFSAERTGGSVSTLTIQRTQQEDSAVYLCASSSRVGVNQPQHFGDGTRLSIL.

The chain uses TRBV5-6 and TRBJ2-5; TRBD2 matches 9 bases. The germline gives CDR1 SGHDT, CDR2 YYEEEE. The CDR3 has 15 amino acids. V lost 4 bases and J lost 1; bases outside the gene matches: 5. DNA of the CDR3: TGTGCCAGCAGCCCTAGCGGGGCCCGCCAAGAGACCCAGTACTTC. Its protein product is CASSPSGARQETQYF.